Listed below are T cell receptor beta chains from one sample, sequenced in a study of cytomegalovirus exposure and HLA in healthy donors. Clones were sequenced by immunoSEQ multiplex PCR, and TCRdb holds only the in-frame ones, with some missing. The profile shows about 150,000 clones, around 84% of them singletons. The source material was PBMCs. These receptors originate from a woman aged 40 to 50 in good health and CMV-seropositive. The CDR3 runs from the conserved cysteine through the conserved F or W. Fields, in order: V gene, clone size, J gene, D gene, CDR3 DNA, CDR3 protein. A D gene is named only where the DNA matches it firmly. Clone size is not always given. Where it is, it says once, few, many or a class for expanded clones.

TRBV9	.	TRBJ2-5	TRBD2	TGTGCCAGCAGCGCTTCTAGCGGGAGTGCTGAGACCCAGTACTTC	CASSASSGSAETQYF
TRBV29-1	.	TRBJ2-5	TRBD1	TGCAGCGTGAACCGGGACAGCGGCGGAGAGACCCAGTACTTC	CSVNRDSGGETQYF
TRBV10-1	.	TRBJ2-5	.	TGCGCCAGCTCCGAGGGGGGGGGCGAGGAGACCCAGTACTTC	CASSEGGGEETQYF
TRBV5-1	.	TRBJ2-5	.	TGCGCCACCAGCGTGAGCCAAGAGACCCAGTACTTC	CATSVSQETQYF
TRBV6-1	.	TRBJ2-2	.	TGTGCCAGCAGTGGGACAGAATCCGGGGAGCTGTTTTTT	CASSGTESGELFF
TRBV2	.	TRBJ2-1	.	TGTGCCAGCAGTGAAGGACGTCCGGGAGAGCAGTTCTTC	CASSEGRPGEQFF
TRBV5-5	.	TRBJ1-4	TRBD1	TGTGCCAGCAGCTTGTGGGACAGTGAAAAACTGTTTTTT	CASSLWDSEKLFF
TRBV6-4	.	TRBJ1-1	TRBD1	TGTGCCAGCAGCAAACAAGGGGGCCTTCGATCCACTGAAGCTTTCTTT	CASSKQGGLRSTEAFF
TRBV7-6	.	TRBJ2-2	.	TGTGCCAGCAGCTTAGAGCTAGGTCAGCACACCGGGGAGCTGTTTTTT	CASSLELGQHTGELFF
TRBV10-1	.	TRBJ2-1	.	TGCGCCAGCAGTAAAAACATGTACAATGAGCAGTTCTTC	CASSKNMYNEQFF
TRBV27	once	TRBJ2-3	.	TGTGCCAGCAGCCTTCGACAGGATCTTGGGGATACGCAGTATTTT	CASSLRQDLGDTQYF
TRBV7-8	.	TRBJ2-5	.	TGTGCCAGCAGCCGAGATCAAGAGACCCAGTACTTC	CASSRDQETQYF
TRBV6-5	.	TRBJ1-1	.	TGTGCCAGCAGTTACCGGGCGGGCCCCCGGAAGTCTGAAGCTTTCTTT	CASSYRAGPRKSEAFF
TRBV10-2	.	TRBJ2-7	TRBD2	TGCGCCAGCAGTGGAACGGGACTACCACCGGGGGAGCAGTACTTC	CASSGTGLPPGEQYF
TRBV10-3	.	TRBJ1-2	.	TGTGCCATCAGTGAAGGGGATTCGAGAGGCTATGGCTACACCTTC	CAISEGDSRGYGYTF
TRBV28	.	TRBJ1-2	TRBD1	TGTGCCAGCACCAGAGGGGGGGCAGGGGGCGGCCATGGCTACACCTTC	CASTRGGAGGGHGYTF
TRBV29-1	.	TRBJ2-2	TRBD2	TGCAGCGTTTTAGACGGGAGGGCCTACACCGGGGAGCTGTTTTTT	CSVLDGRAYTGELFF
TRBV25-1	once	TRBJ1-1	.	TGTGCCAGCAGTGGGCCTTTAGACACGTTCACTGAAGCTTTCTTT	CASSGPLDTFTEAFF
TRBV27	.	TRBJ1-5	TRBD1	TGTGCCAGCAGGGGGACAGGGGGCCCCAATCAGCCCCAGCATTTT	CASRGTGGPNQPQHF
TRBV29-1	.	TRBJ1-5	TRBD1	TGCAGCGTTAGGACAGGCCTCAATCAGCCCCAGCATTTT	CSVRTGLNQPQHF
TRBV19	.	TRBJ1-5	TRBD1	TGTGCCAGTAGTCCCACGACAGGGGGCATGGGTCAGCCCCAGCATTTT	CASSPTTGGMGQPQHF
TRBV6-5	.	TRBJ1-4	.	TGTGCCAGCAGTTACTCTAGGGCAGGGCTAAAGGAAAAACTGTTTTTT	CASSYSRAGLKEKLFF
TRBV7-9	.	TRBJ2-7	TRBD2	TGTGCCAGCAGCTTAGGGGGGGGGAGCTCCTACGAGCAGTACTTC	CASSLGGGSSYEQYF
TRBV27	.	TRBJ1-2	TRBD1	TGTGCCAGCAGTTTGGGGACAGGGGGCGTCTATGGCTACACCTTC	CASSLGTGGVYGYTF
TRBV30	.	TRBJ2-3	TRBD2	TGTGCCTGGAGTTTAGCGGGAGGAACAGATACGCAGTATTTT	CAWSLAGGTDTQYF
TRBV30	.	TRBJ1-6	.	TGTGCCTGGAGTGTCCGGAATTCACCCCTCCACTTT	CAWSVRNSPLHF
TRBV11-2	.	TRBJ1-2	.	TGTGCCAGCAGCTTTGGGCAGGGTGGTGGCTACACCTTC	CASSFGQGGGYTF
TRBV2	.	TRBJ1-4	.	TGTGCCAGCTCCCAGGCCGGGGTGGGGAGGAATGAAAAACTGTTTTTT	CASSQAGVGRNEKLFF
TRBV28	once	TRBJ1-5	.	TGTGCCAGCAGTTTGCTGGATCGACTTGTCAATCAGCCCCAGCATTTT	CASSLLDRLVNQPQHF
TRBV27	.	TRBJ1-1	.	TGTGCCAGCAGTTTATTTAAGGGAGCAGTTTTGAACACTGAAGCTTTCTTT	CASSLFKGAVLNTEAFF
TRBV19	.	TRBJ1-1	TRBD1	TGTGCCAGTAGTAGGGACAGGAGGAACACTGAAGCTTTCTTT	CASSRDRRNTEAFF
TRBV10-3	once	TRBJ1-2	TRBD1	TGTGCCATCAGTGAGTCGGCGACAGGGGCCGTTCATAACTATGGCTACACCTTC	CAISESATGAVHNYGYTF
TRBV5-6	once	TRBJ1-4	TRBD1	TGTGCCAGCAGCTTCGGACAGGGATGGACTAATGAAAAACTGTTTTTT	CASSFGQGWTNEKLFF
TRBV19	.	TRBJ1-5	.	TGTGCCACCAGAACCTCAATCAGTAGCAATCAGCCCCAGCATTTT	CATRTSISSNQPQHF
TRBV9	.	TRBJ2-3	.	TGTGCCAGCAGCGTACGAGCGGGCGGTACCTTTGGGGTCACAGATACGCAGTATTTT	CASSVRAGGTFGVTDTQYF
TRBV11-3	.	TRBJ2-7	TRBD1	TGTGCCAGCAGCCCGGGACAGGTCTCCTACGAGCAGTACTTC	CASSPGQVSYEQYF
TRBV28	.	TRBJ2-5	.	TGTGCCAGCAGTTTGGTGGGCAGCTCTCAAGAGACCCAGTACTTC	CASSLVGSSQETQYF
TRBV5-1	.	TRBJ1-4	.	TGCGCCAGCAGCTCGACACGCGCAACTAATGAAAAACTGTTTTTT	CASSSTRATNEKLFF
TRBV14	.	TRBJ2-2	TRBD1	TGTGCCAGCAGCCAAGTGGGGACAGGGGATACCGGGGAGCTGTTTTTT	CASSQVGTGDTGELFF
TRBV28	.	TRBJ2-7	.	TGTGCCAGCAGTTTTAACGAGCAGTACTTC	CASSFNEQYF
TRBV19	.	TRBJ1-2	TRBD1	TGTGCCAGTACCCTGACAGGGATCTATGGCTACACCTTC	CASTLTGIYGYTF
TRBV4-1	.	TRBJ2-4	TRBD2	TGCGCCAGCAGCAATCTAGCGGGCTTGACCAAAAACATTCAGTACTTC	CASSNLAGLTKNIQYF
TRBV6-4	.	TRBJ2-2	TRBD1	TGTGCCAGCAAAGGACAGGGCAACGGGGAGCTGTTTTTT	CASKGQGNGELFF
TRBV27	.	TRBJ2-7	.	TGTGCCAGCAGTTTACATAGCCCCCCCTACGAGCAGTACTTC	CASSLHSPPYEQYF
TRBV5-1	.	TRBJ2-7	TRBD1	TGCGCCAGCAGCCCCCGACCTAGGGGGCGCAAGTACGAGCAGTACTTC	CASSPRPRGRKYEQYF
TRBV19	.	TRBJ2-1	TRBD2	TGTGCCAGTAGTATGGCGGGACTAGTACTCGTTGAGCAGTTCTTC	CASSMAGLVLVEQFF
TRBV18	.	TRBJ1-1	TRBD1	TGTGCCAGCTCACCACGACAGGGTACGCCTGAAGCTTTCTTT	CASSPRQGTPEAFF
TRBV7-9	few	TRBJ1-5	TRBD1	TGTGCCAGCAGCCCGGGACAGGGTTTAAATCAGCCCCAGCATTTT	CASSPGQGLNQPQHF
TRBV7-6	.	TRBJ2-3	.	TGTGCCAGCAGCCCAGGGGGGTATACGCAGTATTTT	CASSPGGYTQYF
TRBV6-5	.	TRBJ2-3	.	TGTGCCAGCAGACCCAAGACCGCGGAGCAGGATACGCAGTATTTT	CASRPKTAEQDTQYF
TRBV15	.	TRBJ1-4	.	TGTGCCACCAGCAGAGGGAGCAGCGGTAATGAAAAACTGTTTTTT	CATSRGSSGNEKLFF
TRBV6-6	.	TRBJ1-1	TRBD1	TGTGCCAGCAGTTACCCCCAAGGACAGGGGGACACTGAAGCTTTCTTT	CASSYPQGQGDTEAFF
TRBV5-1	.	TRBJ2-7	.	TGCGCCAGCAGCTTAGAGCACGAGCAGTACTTC	CASSLEHEQYF
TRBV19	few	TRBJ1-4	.	TGTGCCAGTAGTAATCCAGGGAGGGGAAGAACTCTGTTTTTT	CASSNPGRGRTLFF
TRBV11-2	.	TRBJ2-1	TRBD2	TGTGCCAGCAGCCGACAGACTAGCGGGTACAATGAGCAGTTCTTC	CASSRQTSGYNEQFF
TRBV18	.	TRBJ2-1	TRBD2	TGTGCCAGCTCACGGACTAGCGGGAGTCGACCGGGGGAGTTCTTC	CASSRTSGSRPGEFF
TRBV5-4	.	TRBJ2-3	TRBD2	TGTGCCAGCAGCTTGCCGGGAGGGAGGGCAGATACGCAGTATTTT	CASSLPGGRADTQYF
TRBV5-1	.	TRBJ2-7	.	TGCGCCAGCAGCCGGGATCTCGGCGAGCAGTACTTC	CASSRDLGEQYF
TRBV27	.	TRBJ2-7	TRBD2	TGTGCCAGCAGTTTTGGCGGGAGGGGGGACTACGAGCAGTACTTC	CASSFGGRGDYEQYF